This T cell receptor beta chain appears in the sequencing data of a study of blood T cell repertoires in COVID-19. Study-level information: PBMCs, B-cell-depleted T cells, or T cells provided the cDNA or gDNA that made up the material.

Per the germline V gene, CDR1 is LGHDT and CDR2 is YNNKEL (reference sequence). There are 16 residues in the CDR3. The junction had 11 bases not matched to a gene; V was cut back by 6 bases and J by 0 bases. Sequencing was performed with immunoSEQ multiplex PCR; in TCRdb, only in-frame clones are kept and a portion is missing. The sample contains 250,000 to 350,000 clones, around 90% of which appear only once. The chain links TRBV3-1 (or the pseudogene TRBV3-2) to TRBJ2-7; TRBD2 agrees at 7 bases. The TCR sequence derives from a woman in her thirties or forties who had recovered from COVID-19. What was sequenced was peripheral blood. CDR3 sequence (DNA): TGTGCCAGCAGTCAGGCGGCGGGAGCCCCCTCCTACGAGCAGTACTTC. It yields the protein CASSQAAGAPSYEQYF.